A selection of T cell receptor beta chains follows, all from one sample in a study of blood T cell repertoires in COVID-19. Only in-frame clones appear in the TCRdb table, and some are missing; sequencing was by immunoSEQ multiplex PCR. The data hold approximately 400,000 clones, with more than 70% observed a single time. Sequenced: PBMCs or T cells enriched from blood (not recorded which). The source of these receptors is a woman between 18 and 30 years old who had recovered from COVID-19. Both conserved end residues are part of each CDR3. A D gene is named only where the DNA matches it firmly. The size field is filled for only some rows; it gives once, few, many or a size class.

TRBV2,.,TRBJ1-5,.,TGTGCCAGCAGTGCCGGAGCGGGGCGTAGAGTAAGCAATCAGCCCCAGCATTTT,CASSAGAGRRVSNQPQHF
TRBV4-1,TRBD1,TRBJ2-1,.,TGCGCCAGCAGCCAAGCAAGGGGACAGGGGAACAATGAGCAGTTCTTC,CASSQARGQGNNEQFF
TRBV7-6,TRBD2,TRBJ2-6,.,TGTGCCACCGCGGCGGGACTAGATGGGGCCAACGTCCTGACTTTC,CATAAGLDGANVLTF
TRBV6-5,.,TRBJ1-2,few,TGTGCCAGCAGTTACGAGCAGCGAAACTATGGCTACACCTTC,CASSYEQRNYGYTF
TRBV11-1,.,TRBJ2-1,.,TGTGCCAGCAGCTCCGAGTACAATGAGCAGTTCTTC,CASSSEYNEQFF
TRBV30,.,TRBJ1-5,.,TGTGCCTGGAGTCCCGGGATCAGCAATCAGCCCCAGCATTTT,CAWSPGISNQPQHF
TRBV19,TRBD1,TRBJ2-1,.,TGTGCCAGTAGTGTACAGGGGGGTTCCTACAATGAGCAGTTCTTC,CASSVQGGSYNEQFF
TRBV7-3,.,TRBJ2-5,.,TGTGCCAGCAGCTTAAACGGGGGGCTGGCTGGACAGACCCAGTACTTC,CASSLNGGLAGQTQYF
TRBV5-6,TRBD1,TRBJ2-1,.,TGTGCCAGCAGCTTATTAGGACAGGGGGTCAATGAGCAGTTCTTC,CASSLLGQGVNEQFF
TRBV9,TRBD2,TRBJ2-3,.,TGTGCCAGCAGCCCCCATGGGCTAGCGGGGGGGTCTAGCACAGATACGCAGTATTTT,CASSPHGLAGGSSTDTQYF
TRBV11-2,TRBD1,TRBJ1-1,.,TGTGCCAGCAGCTTCCAGGGGGCCACTGAAGCTTTCTTT,CASSFQGATEAFF
TRBV5-1,TRBD1,TRBJ2-4,once,TGCGCCAGCAGAGGGGACAGTAACAACATTCAGTACTTC,CASRGDSNNIQYF
TRBV4-1,TRBD1,TRBJ1-5,.,TGCGCCAGCAGCCAAGGAGGGACAGGAAGTTATCAGCCCCAGCATTTT,CASSQGGTGSYQPQHF
TRBV18,TRBD1,TRBJ2-1,.,TGTGCCAGCTCACCTAAAGGACAGGGGGGCAATGAGCAGTTCTTC,CASSPKGQGGNEQFF
TRBV7-7,.,TRBJ2-7,.,TGTGCTAGCAGCTTAGACAAGGGGCACGGGGAGCAGTACTTC,CASSLDKGHGEQYF
TRBV5-4,TRBD1,TRBJ1-2,.,TGTGCCAGCATGGAGGACAGGAGGAGGCTTTCTGGCTACACCTTC,CASMEDRRRLSGYTF
TRBV6-2/TRBV6-3,.,TRBJ2-7,.,TGTGCCAGCAGTTACTCTGGCAGGGCTCATACCTACGAGCAGTACTTC,CASSYSGRAHTYEQYF
TRBV11-2,TRBD1,TRBJ1-3,.,TGTGCCAGCAGCTTAGCTGGACAGGGGGCTGGAAACACCATATATTTT,CASSLAGQGAGNTIYF
TRBV4-1,TRBD1,TRBJ1-2,few,TGCGCCAGCAGCCACTGGACAGGGAACTATGGCTACACCTTC,CASSHWTGNYGYTF
TRBV25-1,.,TRBJ1-2,.,TGTGCCAGCAGTAGTACAGGGTTAGGTCCCTCGTTGCATGGCTACACCTTC,CASSSTGLGPSLHGYTF
TRBV10-3,.,TRBJ1-5,.,TGTGCCATCAGTGAGTCTGGCAGGGATAATCAGCCCCAGCATTTT,CAISESGRDNQPQHF
TRBV24-1,.,TRBJ2-1,once,TGTGCCACCAGCGATAGACAATACAATGAGCAGTTCTTC,CATSDRQYNEQFF
TRBV7-9,.,TRBJ2-5,.,TGTGCCAGCAGCTTAGTCTCTGTGGGGCGAGAGACCCAGTACTTC,CASSLVSVGRETQYF
TRBV19,.,TRBJ2-6,.,TGTGCCAGTAGCGACGGAGCCTCTGGGGCCAACGTCCTGACTTTC,CASSDGASGANVLTF
TRBV4-3,.,TRBJ1-1,.,TGCGCCAGCAGCCAAGGGGAGCGCACTGAAGCTTTCTTT,CASSQGERTEAFF
TRBV28,TRBD1,TRBJ1-1,few,TGTGCCAGCAGCGAGACAGGGGACACTGAAGCTTTCTTT,CASSETGDTEAFF
TRBV6-2/TRBV6-3,TRBD1,TRBJ1-2,.,TGTGCCAGCAGTTTTCCGGACAGGGTGGGAGGCTACACCTTC,CASSFPDRVGGYTF
TRBV5-4,TRBD1,TRBJ1-1,.,TGTGCCAGCAGCTTTACAGGGGGCGTCACTGAAGCTTTCTTT,CASSFTGGVTEAFF
TRBV5-1,TRBD1,TRBJ2-1,.,TGCGCCAGCAGCTTAGACAGGGGCAATGAGCAGTTCTTC,CASSLDRGNEQFF
TRBV6-5,.,TRBJ1-5,.,TGTGCCAGCAGTTACATGGCGGATCAGCCCCAGCATTTT,CASSYMADQPQHF
TRBV7-8,TRBD1,TRBJ1-2,.,TGTGCCAGCAGCTCAACAGGGGGTGGAAGCTATGGCTACACCTTC,CASSSTGGGSYGYTF
TRBV6-2/TRBV6-3,.,TRBJ1-3,.,TGTGCCAGCAGTACCCGGGACTTTGGAAACACCATATATTTT,CASSTRDFGNTIYF
TRBV19,TRBD1,TRBJ1-5,.,TGTGCCAGTAGCCGACAGGGAAGGGTCGGTCAGCCCCAGCATTTT,CASSRQGRVGQPQHF
TRBV4-3,TRBD2,TRBJ2-3,once,TGCGCCAGCAGCCAAGATAGCGGGGGGGCGAATACGCAGTATTTT,CASSQDSGGANTQYF
TRBV4-1,.,TRBJ1-6,.,TGCGCCAGCAGGCCTGATGGCAATTCACCCCTCCACTTT,CASRPDGNSPLHF
TRBV5-6,TRBD2,TRBJ2-7,.,TGTGCCAGCAGCTTGTCGACTAGCGGACCCTACGAGCAGTACTTC,CASSLSTSGPYEQYF
TRBV30,.,TRBJ1-3,.,TGTGCCTGGAGTGCGGGGAACGCGGCTGGAAACACCATATATTTT,CAWSAGNAAGNTIYF
TRBV13,TRBD2,TRBJ2-1,.,TGTGCCAGCAGCTTCCCAAGCGGGGGGAGCCACAATGAGCAGTTCTTC,CASSFPSGGSHNEQFF
TRBV7-9,.,TRBJ1-4,.,TGTGCCAGCAGCTTAGGTCTTGTAGGAGGCGAAAAACTGTTTTTT,CASSLGLVGGEKLFF
TRBV7-8,.,TRBJ2-5,.,TGTGCCAGCAGCTCCAGGTCTTCCCAGTACTTC,CASSSRSSQYF
TRBV3-1/TRBV3-2,.,TRBJ2-3,.,TGTGCCAGCAGCCAAGTAGCGAGCACAGATACGCAGTATTTT,CASSQVASTDTQYF
TRBV27,.,TRBJ1-2,few,TGTGCCAGCAGTTTGGGGAGTTATGCTAACTATGGCTACACCTTC,CASSLGSYANYGYTF
TRBV19,.,TRBJ2-3,.,TGTGCCAGTAGTTCTCAGAGCACAGATACGCAGTATTTT,CASSSQSTDTQYF
TRBV5-4,.,TRBJ2-3,once,TGTGCCAGCACACGGGGTACGCAGTATTTT,CASTRGTQYF
TRBV29-1,TRBD2,TRBJ2-1,.,TGCAGCGTGGACACTAGCGGGGGGGTTTATGAGCAGTTCTTC,CSVDTSGGVYEQFF
TRBV7-9,TRBD1,TRBJ1-5,.,TGTGCCAGCAGCCCCATTGGGACAGCTGAGGGGCCCCAGCATTTT,CASSPIGTAEGPQHF
TRBV30,TRBD1,TRBJ2-7,.,TGTGCCTGGAGCTTATTGGACAGGGGGGATTACTACGAGCAGTACTTC,CAWSLLDRGDYYEQYF
TRBV6-5,TRBD1,TRBJ1-2,once,TGTGCCAGCAAAGACGGACAGGAACCTTATGGCTACACCTTC,CASKDGQEPYGYTF
TRBV6-5,TRBD1,TRBJ1-1,.,TGTGCCAGCAGTTATGGCTCCGGACAGGGGGACACTGAAGCTTTCTTT,CASSYGSGQGDTEAFF
TRBV29-1,TRBD1,TRBJ1-4,.,TGCAGCCCTGGGACAGTTGAAAAACTGTTTTTT,CSPGTVEKLFF
TRBV21-1,.,TRBJ2-7,few,TGTGCCAGCAGCCCCCACACCTACGAGCAGTACTTC,CASSPHTYEQYF
TRBV5-1,TRBD1,TRBJ2-7,.,TGCGCCAGCAGTTACTCCGCTTCCGGGACAGGGTACTACGAGCAGTACTTC,CASSYSASGTGYYEQYF
TRBV9,TRBD2,TRBJ2-3,.,TGTGCCAGCAGCGTAGTATTAGCGGGGGCCTCTGGAGATACGCAGTATTTT,CASSVVLAGASGDTQYF